This section outlines one TCR beta chain sequence together with its context. The CDR3 extends over 18 amino acids. Losses at the gene ends were 0 bases for V and 0 bases for J; bases not matched to a gene: 1. CDR1 is LGHNA and CDR2 is YNFKEQ in the germline V gene. This entry comes from a study of blood T cell repertoires in COVID-19. Study context: The study drew acute and convalescent COVID-19 samples from the United States, Italy and Spain. Nucleic acid was either cDNA or gDNA, and it came from T cells, B-cell-depleted T cells, or PBMCs.

Original processing methods: By means of reference gene primer amplification, nucleated cell counts were estimated. Data came from immunoSEQ multiplex PCR; TCRdb stores just in-frame clones and leaves some out. That table gives V, J and clone size, and the DNA gave D and trimming. The table records hundreds of thousands of clones, around nine tenths of them present only once. It was during active infection that Seattle patients were enrolled and then longitudinally followed. This sequence joins TRBV4-2 and TRBJ2-6; TRBD2 agrees at 11 bases. The origin of this receptor is a woman in her thirties with COVID-19, enrolled during active disease. The sequenced material came from peripheral blood. The CDR3: CASSQEGLAVSGANVLTF. For the CDR3, the DNA is TGTGCCAGCAGCCAAGAGGGACTAGCGGTCTCTGGGGCCAACGTCCTGACTTTC.